This TCR beta chain was identified in a study of vaccination and CD4 T cells after COVID-19. The wider study: The control cultures got either a CEFX pool, an HIV-1 Nef pool, or no peptide at all. Study-level results: The median count of SARS-CoV-2-reactive clonotypes rose from about 22 to 38, not significantly.

The sample's treatment: approximately nine-day PBMC culture with coronavirus spike peptide pools or control peptides (ViraFEST assay). Peptide-pool expansion of antigen-specific T cells preceded TCR sequencing in ViraFEST. Sequence data for DNA of cultured CD4+ T cells were generated by the Oncomine TCR Beta short-read assay. Each CDR3 protein gets one entry after TCRdb re-called the PCR reads with MiXCR. The data contain more than 15,000 distinct CDR3 sequences, approximately 46% of them seen just once; the ten biggest clones take up 6.3%. V lost 3 bases to trimming and J lost 1 base, with 13 bases between them. Germline assignment: CDR1 DFQATT and CDR2 SNEGSKA (reference sequence). The CDR3 spans 15 residues. On this clonotype itself: Its target is unknown.

The source was CD4+ T cells from blood, cultured in vitro, collected before SARS-CoV-2 vaccination. The sequence derives from a human donor who had recovered from COVID-19. The rearrangement links TRBV20-1 to TRBJ2-1; the D gene is possibly TRBD1 (6 bases). The CDR3 nucleotides read TGCAGTGCTAGGGACAGCGGCCTATCCTACAATGAGCAGTTCTTC. Protein: CSARDSGLSYNEQFF.